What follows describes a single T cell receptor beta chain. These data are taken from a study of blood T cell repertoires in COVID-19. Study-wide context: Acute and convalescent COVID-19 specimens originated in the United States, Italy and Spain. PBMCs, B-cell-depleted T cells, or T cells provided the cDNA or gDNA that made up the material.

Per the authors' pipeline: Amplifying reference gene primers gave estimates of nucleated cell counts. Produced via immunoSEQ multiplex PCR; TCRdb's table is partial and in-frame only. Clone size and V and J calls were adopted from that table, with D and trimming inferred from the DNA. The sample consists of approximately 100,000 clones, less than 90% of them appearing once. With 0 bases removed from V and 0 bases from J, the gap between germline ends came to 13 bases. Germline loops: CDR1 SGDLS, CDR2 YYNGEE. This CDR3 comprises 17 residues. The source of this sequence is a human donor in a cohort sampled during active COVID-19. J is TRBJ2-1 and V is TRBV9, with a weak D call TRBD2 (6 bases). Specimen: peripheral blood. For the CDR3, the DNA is TGTGCCAGCAGCGTAGATAGCGGCTTCGTCTCCTACAATGAGCAGTTCTTC. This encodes CASSVDSGFVSYNEQFF.